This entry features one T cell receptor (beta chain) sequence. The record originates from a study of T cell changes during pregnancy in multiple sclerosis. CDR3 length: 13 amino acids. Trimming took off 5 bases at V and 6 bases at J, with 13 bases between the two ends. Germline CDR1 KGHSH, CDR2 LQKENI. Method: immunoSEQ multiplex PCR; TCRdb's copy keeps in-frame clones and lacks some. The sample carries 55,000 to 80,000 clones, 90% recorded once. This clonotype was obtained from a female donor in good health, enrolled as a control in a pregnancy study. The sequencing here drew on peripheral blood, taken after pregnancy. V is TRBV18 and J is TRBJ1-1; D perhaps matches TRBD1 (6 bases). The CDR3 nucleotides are TGTGCCAGCTCAACGGGACACGACCCTGAAGCTTTCTTT. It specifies CASSTGHDPEAFF.